The source of this T cell receptor (beta chain) is a study of T cell responses to AZD1222 COVID-19 vaccine. Method: immunoSEQ multiplex PCR; TCRdb's copy keeps in-frame clones and lacks some. The sample holds tens of thousands of clones; 80% to 90% are singletons and the top ten take 7%. Germline trimming cut 0 bases from V and 0 bases from J; bases unmatched to any gene: 1. The CDR3 is 16 amino acids. Germline-derived CDR1 and CDR2 are WNHNN and SYGVQD (reference sequence). The input for sequencing was peripheral blood, taken on day 0 of AZD1222 vaccination. The origin of this receptor is an adult in good health. The chain links TRBV10-1 to TRBJ2-3; TRBD2 aligns across 9 bases. This CDR3 is CASSESLAGSTDTQYF. CDR3 in DNA: TGCGCCAGCAGTGAGTCCCTAGCGGGGAGCACAGATACGCAGTATTTT.